This T cell receptor (beta chain) was sequenced during a study of blood T cell repertoires in COVID-19. Across the study: The analysed material was cDNA or gDNA that came from T cells, B-cell-depleted T cells, or PBMCs.

Generated by immunoSEQ multiplex PCR, the TCRdb table keeps only in-frame clones and is missing some. The sample shows nearly 400,000 clones, roughly 86% of them seen only once. Researchers sorted participants into cohorts using their self-reported clinical history. Looked up from germline, CDR1 is SGHRS and CDR2 is YFSETQ. Trimming cost V 2 bases and J 6 bases; bases outside gene matches: 1. The CDR3 is 12 residues long. Sequences were obtained from PBMCs or T cells enriched from blood (not recorded which). This TCR was sampled from a woman under 40 who had recovered from COVID-19. The rearrangement links TRBV5-1 to TRBJ1-1; 7 bases agree with TRBD1. Here the CDR3 DNA reads TGCGCCAGCAGCTTTGGGACAGCTGAAGCTTTCTTT. Its translation is CASSFGTAEAFF.